A single sample gave rise to the 5 T cell receptor beta chains below, sequenced in a study of Graves' ophthalmopathy and Graves' hyperthyroidism. Investigators amplified TCR beta CDR3 regions from RNA transcripts. Second-round multiplex PCR came after a first-round RT-PCR that employed HTBI primers. Each CDR3 protein is one row after TCRdb ran MiXCR on the multiplex PCR reads. The profile shows more than 300,000 distinct CDR3 sequences, 15% to 17% of them singletons. Source material: peripheral blood. The receptors shown here come from a woman in her late teens or twenties with stable Graves' hyperthyroidism.

Many counts were recorded for this clonotype. This sequence joins TRBV6-2 or TRBV6-3 and TRBJ1-1; TRBD1 agrees at 8 bases. CDR3 length: 14 amino acids. CDR1 MNHEY and CDR2 SVGEGT come from the germline V gene. V shed 6 bases, J shed 5 bases, and the junction held 8 bases outside the gene matches. The CDR3, as DNA: TGTGCCAGCAGATTACTCAGGGGGCGGACTGAAGCTTTCTTT. Its translation: CASRLLRGRTEAFF.

This rearrangement joins TRBV19 to TRBJ1-5; unclear D gene. The CDR3 is 14 residues long. CDR1 and CDR2 (germline): LNHDA, SQIVND (reference sequence). With 5 bases removed from V and 2 bases from J, the gap between germline ends came to 10 bases. DNA for the CDR3: TGTGCCAGTAGTCCTCAGCAAGGCAATCAGCCCCAGCATTTT. The encoded protein is CASSPQQGNQPQHF.

This clonotype came up many times. The chain links TRBV6-1 to TRBJ2-2; D call uncertain. V lost 0 bases and J 6 bases, leaving 8 bases between the germline ends. The CDR3 extends over 14 amino acids. Germline loops: CDR1 MNHNS, CDR2 SASEGT. The CDR3 here is CASSEARQAGELFF. CDR3 sequence (DNA): TGTGCCAGCAGTGAAGCTCGGCAGGCCGGGGAGCTGTTTTTT.

This clonotype was detected ten times or more. This chain links TRBV2 with TRBJ2-1; no clear D gene. Germline V gene sequence: CDR1 SNHLY, CDR2 FYNNEI. V lost 4 bases, J lost 6 bases, and 10 bases lay in between. There are 13 residues in the CDR3. The CDR3 region is CASSAQRANEQFF. In DNA, the CDR3 is TGTGCCAGCAGTGCACAGCGAGCCAATGAGCAGTTCTTC.

This clonotype was counted at least ten times. The rearrangement links TRBV6-2 or TRBV6-3 to TRBJ1-1; 11 bases match TRBD1. The CDR3 extends over 16 amino acids. V lost 2 bases to trimming and J lost 5 bases; unmatched junction nucleotides: 7. Germline V CDR1 and CDR2: MNHEY, SVGEGT. The CDR3 nucleotides are TGTGCCAGCAGTTACACCCCGGGGACAGGGGGGACTGAAGCTTTCTTT. This codes for CASSYTPGTGGTEAFF.